The 14 T cell receptor beta chains below were found in one sample sequenced in a study of OX40 agonist ivuxolimab in advanced cancers. Only in-frame clones appear in the TCRdb table, and some are missing; sequencing was by immunoSEQ multiplex PCR. Of 55,000 to 70,000 clones in the sample, 70% to 90% are singletons; the top ten hold approximately 2%. The material was CD4+ or CD8+ T cells sorted from blood, obtained in a trial of the OX40 agonist ivuxolimab. These receptor sequences come from an adult with an advanced solid tumor such as melanoma, head and neck, liver or kidney cancer.

This clone was seen a single time. The chain links TRBV21-1 to TRBJ2-2; the DNA was not compared with TRBD2, the D call given in the table. TRBV21-1 is an annotated pseudogene. The CDR3 is 20 residues long. Written as DNA, the CDR3 is TGTGCCAGCAGCAACAGGACTAGCGGGAGGCGGATTTTAAACACCGGGGAGCTGTTTTTT. Protein sequence: CASSNRTSGRRILNTGELFF.

The chain recombines TRBV5-1 with TRBJ2-7; D may correspond to TRBD1 or TRBD2 (5 bases each). Germline CDR1 SGHRS, CDR2 YFSETQ. The germline V and J ends were trimmed by 2 bases and 1 base, with 13 bases remaining between them. This CDR3 has 15 residues. The CDR3 region has the DNA TGCGCCAGCAGCTTTACCGGGACGGGATCCTACGAGCAGTACTTC. Encoded protein: CASSFTGTGSYEQYF.

V and J are TRBV28 and TRBJ1-1; possible D gene TRBD1, 6 bases. The CDR3 is 15 amino acids. Germline assignment: CDR1 MDHEN and CDR2 SYDVKM. V lost 3 bases to trimming and J lost 3 bases, with 14 bases between them. The CDR3 here is CASSLVQGRDTEAFF. CDR3 nucleotides: TGTGCCAGCAGTTTGGTACAGGGAAGGGACACTGAAGCTTTCTTT.

The chain joins TRBV15 to TRBJ1-2, with 8 nucleotides matching TRBD1. The J segment lost 2 bases and the V segment lost 3 bases, leaving 14 bases of the junction unmatched. The CDR3 has 18 amino acids. Germline values: CDR1 LNHNV, CDR2 YYDKDF (reference sequence). The CDR3 nucleotides are TGTGCCACCAGCAGTTCACTCATAAAAAGGGACAGGAACTATGGCTACACCTTC. It is translated as CATSSSLIKRDRNYGYTF.

This chain links TRBV6-5 with TRBJ2-2; D not resolved. In germline, CDR1 is MNHEY, CDR2 SVGAGI. V shed 4 bases and J shed 6 bases, with 9 bases lying between them. The CDR3 runs to 13 residues. For the CDR3, the DNA is TGTGCCAGCAGTTTGGGTTTTGCCGGGGAGCTGTTTTTT. Protein product: CASSLGFAGELFF.

The J gene is TRBJ2-7, the V gene TRBV11-2; D is unresolved. This CDR3 region has 13 residues. Trimming removed 2 bases from V and 2 bases from J, with 7 bases in between. Germline CDR1 and CDR2: SGHAT and FQNNGV. The CDR3 spells CASSLWQAYEQYF. The DNA for the CDR3 is TGTGCCAGCAGCTTATGGCAGGCCTACGAGCAGTACTTC.

This rearrangement joins TRBV28 to TRBJ1-1; D ambiguous. The ends were cut back, 7 bases at V and 7 bases at J, with 10 bases in the middle. Looked up from germline, CDR1 is MDHEN and CDR2 is SYDVKM. The CDR3 loop spans 11 amino acids. The CDR3 loop is CASKTSLEAFF. The DNA for the CDR3 is TGTGCCAGCAAAACCAGCCTTGAAGCTTTCTTT.

The chain uses TRBV6-4 and TRBJ1-1, with a possible D match to TRBD1 (6 bases). The V and J ends lost 4 bases and 1 base respectively, with 10 bases between them. The CDR3 spans 14 residues. Germline CDR1 reads MRHNA; CDR2 reads SNTAGT. CDR3 coding DNA: TGTGCCAGCAGTGCACAGGGAGAGAACACTGAAGCTTTCTTT. This gives the protein CASSAQGENTEAFF.

The chain couples TRBV28 to TRBJ2-7; a weak D match, TRBD1 (5 bases). The CDR3 has 13 residues. Trimming shortened V by 9 bases and J by 4 bases, and 16 bases separated the two germline ends. Germline-derived CDR1 and CDR2 are MDHEN and SYDVKM. The CDR3 here is CASKTEKIYEQYF. The CDR3 DNA reads as TGTGCCAGTAAGACAGAAAAGATTTACGAGCAGTACTTC.

The chain uses TRBV28 and TRBJ1-2; a weak D match, TRBD1 (6 bases). V gave up 6 bases and J gave up 7 bases, with 18 bases separating them. The germline gives CDR1 MDHEN, CDR2 SYDVKM. The CDR3 is 14 amino acids. Here the CDR3 reads CASRLDLRGGGYTF. CDR3 nucleotide sequence: TGTGCCAGCAGGCTCGACCTAAGGGGGGGTGGCTACACCTTC.

The chain employs TRBV19 and TRBJ2-1; D is unclear. Per the germline V gene, CDR1 is LNHDA and CDR2 is SQIVND (reference sequence). Trimming stripped 1 base from V and 9 bases from J, with 10 bases between. This CDR3 has 13 amino acids. CDR3 protein: CASSIGRGREQFF. The DNA of the CDR3 is TGTGCCAGTAGTATAGGCCGAGGTCGTGAGCAGTTCTTC.

This chain links TRBV5-8 with TRBJ2-7; no firm D call. Trimming stripped 4 bases from V and 0 bases from J, with 14 bases between. The CDR3 sequence is 15 residues long. CDR1 is SGHTS, CDR2 YDEGEE, per germline. CDR3 protein: CASSNLGWASYEQYF. For the CDR3, the DNA is TGTGCCAGCAGCAATCTTGGGTGGGCCTCCTACGAGCAGTACTTC.

This chain uses TRBV13 with TRBJ1-2, with D hard to call. The CDR3 extends over 15 amino acids. Trimming shortened V by 5 bases and J by 5 bases, and 18 bases separated the two germline ends. Germline V CDR1 and CDR2: PRHDT, FYEKMQ (reference sequence). The CDR3 DNA follows: TGTGCCAGCAGCGCCTTTAGCACCTCGTTTTATGGCTACACCTTC. Protein: CASSAFSTSFYGYTF.

This chain connects TRBV4-1 to TRBJ1-2; 8 positions match TRBD1. The CDR3 length is 15 residues. The germline CDR1 and CDR2 sequences are MGHRA and YSYEKL. Losses at the gene ends were 0 bases for V and 3 bases for J; bases not matched to a gene: 3. DNA of the CDR3: TGCGCCAGCAGCCAAGAAGAGGACAGGGACTATGGCTACACCTTC. Translation: CASSQEEDRDYGYTF.